Listed below are T cell receptor beta chains from one sample, sequenced in a study of a mutant IDH1 vaccine in newly diagnosed glioma. Generated by immunoSEQ multiplex PCR, the TCRdb table keeps only in-frame clones and is missing some. The table records roughly 40,000 clones, about 80% of them present only once. These receptors lack a known antigen. Source: PBMCs, taken from a glioma patient whose treatment included an IDH1 peptide vaccine. Every receptor here comes from a woman aged 45 to 65 with glioma. CDR3s include the opening cysteine and the closing phenylalanine or tryptophan. The D gene is left open where the match is weak. Not all rows give a size; the values are once, few, many and, for expanded clones, a class.

V	D	J	size	CDR3	DNA
TRBV14	NA	TRBJ2-4	NA	CASSQGQLAKNIQYF	TGTGCCAGCAGCCAAGGACAGCTAGCCAAAAACATTCAGTACTTC
TRBV6-6	NA	TRBJ2-3	NA	CASSYLRGGGQDTQYF	TGTGCCAGCAGTTACTTAAGAGGGGGGGGCCAAGATACGCAGTATTTT
TRBV2	NA	TRBJ1-3	NA	CASSEVGRSSGNTIYF	TGTGCCAGCAGTGAAGTGGGCAGGAGCTCTGGAAACACCATATATTTT
TRBV29-1	NA	TRBJ1-2	NA	CSTRLRLSGGYGYTF	TGCAGCACCCGTCTGCGGTTATCGGGAGGCTATGGCTACACCTTC
TRBV9	NA	TRBJ2-7	NA	CASSVSPSYEQYF	TGTGCCAGCAGCGTATCCCCCTCCTACGAGCAGTACTTC
TRBV9	NA	TRBJ2-2	NA	CASNVGTTGELFF	TGTGCCAGCAACGTTGGAACCACCGGGGAGCTGTTTTTT
TRBV10-3	TRBD1	TRBJ1-2	NA	CAISQQGARGYTF	TGTGCCATCAGTCAACAGGGGGCGCGGGGCTACACCTTC
TRBV19	NA	TRBJ2-3	NA	CASRLSNTQYF	TGTGCCAGTAGGTTGAGTAATACGCAGTATTTT
TRBV7-9	NA	TRBJ1-5	NA	CASSLMASDPGQPQHF	TGTGCCAGCAGCTTGATGGCCTCTGACCCCGGTCAGCCCCAGCATTTT
TRBV10-3	NA	TRBJ2-3	NA	CAIRRGTDTQYF	TGTGCCATCAGGAGGGGCACAGATACGCAGTATTTT
TRBV6-5	NA	TRBJ2-3	NA	CASSSDNTDTQYF	TGTGCCAGCAGCTCCGACAACACAGATACGCAGTATTTT
TRBV9	NA	TRBJ1-5	NA	CASSVQGGSNQPQHF	TGTGCCAGCAGCGTACAGGGAGGTAGCAATCAGCCCCAGCATTTT
TRBV28	TRBD1	TRBJ1-6	NA	CASVPTGANYNSPLHF	TGTGCCAGCGTACCAACAGGGGCTAATTATAATTCACCCCTCCACTTT
TRBV5-1	NA	TRBJ2-3	once	CASSLRMADTQYF	TGCGCCAGCAGCTTGCGTATGGCAGATACGCAGTATTTT
TRBV18	NA	TRBJ1-1	few	CASSRGGGTEAFF	TGTGCCAGCTCACGAGGGGGAGGTACTGAAGCTTTCTTT
TRBV4-3	NA	TRBJ1-2	NA	CASSQDRAVIYGYTF	TGCGCCAGCAGCCAAGATAGGGCGGTGATCTATGGCTACACCTTC
TRBV14	NA	TRBJ2-5	NA	CASSQDPRPRETQYF	TGTGCCAGCAGCCAAGATCCCCGCCCCAGGGAGACCCAGTACTTC
TRBV4-1	NA	TRBJ1-4	few	CASSQDGAPGEKLFF	TGCGCCAGCAGCCAAGATGGGGCCCCGGGTGAAAAACTGTTTTTT
TRBV28	NA	TRBJ1-5	NA	CASSLLGQGSQPQHF	TGTGCCAGCAGTTTACTTGGTCAGGGGAGTCAGCCCCAGCATTTT
TRBV9	TRBD1	TRBJ1-5	NA	CASSAGQSNQPQHF	TGTGCCAGCAGCGCGGGACAGTCCAATCAGCCCCAGCATTTT
TRBV5-1	NA	TRBJ1-6	NA	CASSFTGTRVNRGNSPLHF	TGCGCCAGCAGTTTTACCGGGACAAGGGTTAACCGTGGGAATTCACCCCTCCACTTT
TRBV30	NA	TRBJ1-5	NA	CAWSQNSNQPQHF	TGTGCCTGGAGTCAGAATAGCAATCAGCCCCAGCATTTT
TRBV5-4	NA	TRBJ1-6	NA	CASSLGTYNSPLHF	TGTGCCAGCAGCTTGGGCACTTATAATTCACCCCTCCACTTT